The 11 T cell receptor beta chains reported below all come from one sample, sequenced in a study of T cell responses to AZD1222 COVID-19 vaccine. TCRdb keeps only in-frame clones here, not all; method: immunoSEQ multiplex PCR. The sample contains some 110,000 clones, roughly nine tenths of which appear only once. Sequencing was performed on peripheral blood, taken on day 0 of AZD1222 vaccination. The receptors here all came from an adult in good health.

V usage is TRBV10-3 and J usage is TRBJ1-2; 7 bases match TRBD1. The germline V gene encodes CDR1 ENHRY and CDR2 SYGVKD. Trimming removed 7 bases from V and 1 base from J; junction bases left unmatched: 3. This CDR3 contains 13 residues. In DNA form, the CDR3 reads TGTGCCATCACCGGACAGGTTAACTATGGCTACACCTTC. Translated: CAITGQVNYGYTF.

The chain uses TRBV7-4 and TRBJ2-7; D gene ambiguous. V lost 0 bases, J lost 3 bases, and 24 bases lay in between. This CDR3 contains 19 residues. CDR1 is SGHVT and CDR2 is SQSDAQ in the germline V gene. The CDR3 loop is CASSLAKRPYPTESYEQYF. The CDR3 DNA reads TGTGCCAGCAGCTTAGCAAAGAGGCCTTATCCCACTGAAAGCTACGAGCAGTACTTC.

The J gene is TRBJ2-5, the V gene TRBV7-3; D is undetermined. V was cut by 1 base and J by 0 bases, with 12 bases left in between. The CDR3 runs 16 residues. Germline V CDR1 and CDR2: SGHTA, FQGTGA. The CDR3 DNA reads TGTGCCAGCAGCTTAAACGCCGGGTCGTACCAAGAGACCCAGTACTTC. Translation gives CASSLNAGSYQETQYF.

This clone has just one count. The chain joins TRBV2 to TRBJ2-2; 7 bases are shared with TRBD1. In germline, CDR1 is SNHLY, CDR2 FYNNEI. The CDR3 is 15 amino acids. J lost 2 bases, V lost 7 bases, and 7 bases had no gene match. Here the CDR3 reads CASTVQGYNTGELFF. The CDR3 nucleotides are TGTGCCAGCACTGTACAGGGGTATAACACCGGGGAGCTGTTTTTT.

This clone was seen a few times. The chain carries TRBV5-1 and TRBJ2-3; D is unresolved. There are 13 residues in the CDR3. Trimming took off 1 base at V and 3 bases at J, with 6 bases between the two ends. Germline lookup yields CDR1 SGHRS and CDR2 YFSETQ. The CDR3 protein is CASSLFATDTQYF. In nucleotides, the CDR3 is TGCGCCAGCAGCTTGTTCGCTACAGATACGCAGTATTTT.

The chain uses TRBV25-1 and TRBJ1-5; TRBD1 matches 8 bases. Per the germline V gene, CDR1 is MGHDK and CDR2 is SYGVNS. J gave up 4 bases and V 4 bases, and 3 bases lay outside the gene matches. The CDR3 sequence is 14 residues long. DNA of the CDR3: TGTGCCAGCAGTGGGACAGGGAATAATCAGCCCCAGCATTTT. The encoded protein is CASSGTGNNQPQHF. The full variable domain, rest sourced from reference TRBV25-1 and TRBJ1-5, is EADIYQTPRYLVIGTGKKITLECSQTMGHDKMYWYQQDPGMELHLIHYSYGVNSTEKGDLSSESTVSRIRTEHFPLTLESARPSHTSQYLCASSGTGNNQPQHFGDGTRLSIL.

The chain links TRBV28 to TRBJ1-5, with D tentatively TRBD1 (6 bases). Germline values: CDR1 MDHEN, CDR2 SYDVKM. This CDR3 has 15 amino acids. Trimming shortened V by 1 base and J by 2 bases, and 9 bases separated the two germline ends. The CDR3 nucleotides read TGTGCCAGCAGTTTATTCAGGGGTGGCAATCAGCCCCAGCATTTT. Protein sequence: CASSLFRGGNQPQHF. Combining the CDR3 with reference TRBV28 and TRBJ1-5 gives the whole variable domain DVKVTQSSRYLVKRTGEKVFLECVQDMDHENMFWYRQDPGLGLRLIYFSYDVKMKEKGDIPEGYSVSREKKERFSLILESASTNQTSMYLCASSLFRGGNQPQHFGDGTRLSIL.

This sequence joins TRBV19 and TRBJ1-2; TRBD1 matches 7 bases. The germline V gene has CDR1 LNHDA and CDR2 SQIVND (reference sequence). The CDR3 spans 16 residues. The ends lost 0 bases at V and 6 bases at J; junction bases unmatched: 10. CDR3 nucleotide sequence: TGTGCCAGTAGTATAGATCTAGGGGGCCGCGGGAATGGCTACACCTTC. Translating gives CASSIDLGGRGNGYTF.

This clone came up once. The chain combines TRBV5-1 with TRBJ2-2, with 8 bases identical to TRBD2. Germline CDR1 reads SGHRS; CDR2 reads YFSETQ. V lost 0 bases, J lost 2 bases, and 6 bases stayed unmatched. The CDR3 consists of 17 residues. The CDR3 DNA is TGCGCCAGCAGCTTGGCCTTAACTAGCGGTAACACCGGGGAGCTGTTTTTT. This sequence encodes CASSLALTSGNTGELFF.

The V gene is TRBV6-2 or TRBV6-3, the J gene TRBJ2-7; 7 bases match TRBD1. The CDR3 runs to 16 residues. V was pared by 2 bases and J by 7 bases, with 14 bases of the junction left unmatched. The germline gives CDR1 MNHEY, CDR2 SVGEGT. The CDR3 loop reads CASSYRTGVPVREQYF. CDR3 DNA sequence: TGTGCCAGCAGTTACAGGACAGGCGTTCCTGTTAGAGAGCAGTACTTC.

The chain recombines TRBV5-4 with TRBJ2-1; 8 bases are a match to TRBD1. Per the germline V gene, CDR1 is SGHNT and CDR2 is YYREEE (reference sequence). V was pared by 0 bases and J by 6 bases, with 5 bases of the junction left unmatched. The length of the CDR3 is 15 residues. CDR3 sequence: CASSLDPGGVNEQFF. CDR3 bases: TGTGCCAGCAGCTTGGATCCAGGGGGCGTCAATGAGCAGTTCTTC.